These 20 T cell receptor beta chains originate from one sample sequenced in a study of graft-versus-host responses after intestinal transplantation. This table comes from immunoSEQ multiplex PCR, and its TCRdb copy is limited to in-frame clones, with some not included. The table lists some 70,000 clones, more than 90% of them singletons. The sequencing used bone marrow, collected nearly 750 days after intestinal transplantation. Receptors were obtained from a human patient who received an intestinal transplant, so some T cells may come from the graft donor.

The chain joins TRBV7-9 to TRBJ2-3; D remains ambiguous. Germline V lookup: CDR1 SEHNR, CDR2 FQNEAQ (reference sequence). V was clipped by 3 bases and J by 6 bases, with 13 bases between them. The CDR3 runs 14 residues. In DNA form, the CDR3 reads TGTGCCAGCAGCTTGTTCTTGGCTCCCGATACGCAGTATTTT. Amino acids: CASSLFLAPDTQYF. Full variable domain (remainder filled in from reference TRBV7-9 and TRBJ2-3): DTGVSQNPRHKITKRGQNVTFRCDPISEHNRLYWYRQTLGQGPEFLTYFQNEAQLEKSRLLSDRFSAERPKGSFSTLEIQRTEQGDSAMYLCASSLFLAPDTQYFGPGTRLTVL.

CDR3 nucleotide sequence: TGTGCCAGCAGCTGGGGGGATACGCAGTATTTT. Translating it yields CASSWGDTQYF. V gene TRBV27 combines with J gene TRBJ2-3, with D perhaps TRBD1 or TRBD2 (5 bases each). Germline values: CDR1 MNHEY, CDR2 SMNVEV (reference sequence). Trimming took 6 bases from V and 6 from J, leaving 7 bases between them. This CDR3 has 11 residues.

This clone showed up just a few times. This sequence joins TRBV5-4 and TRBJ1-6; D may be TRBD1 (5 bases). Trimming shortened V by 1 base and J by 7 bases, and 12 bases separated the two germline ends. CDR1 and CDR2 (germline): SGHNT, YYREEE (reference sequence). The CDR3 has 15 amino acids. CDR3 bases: TGTGCCAGCAGCTTGACAGGTTCAAGAAATTCACCCCTCCACTTT. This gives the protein CASSLTGSRNSPLHF.

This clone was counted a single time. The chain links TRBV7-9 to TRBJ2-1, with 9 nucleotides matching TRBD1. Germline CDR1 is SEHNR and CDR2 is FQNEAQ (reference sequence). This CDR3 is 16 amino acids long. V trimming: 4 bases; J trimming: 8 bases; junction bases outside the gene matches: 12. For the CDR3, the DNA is TGTGCCAGCAGCTCCAACCGGGACAGGGAAGGGGATGAGCAGTTCTTC. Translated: CASSSNRDREGDEQFF. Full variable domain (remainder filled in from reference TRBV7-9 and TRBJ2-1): DTGVSQNPRHKITKRGQNVTFRCDPISEHNRLYWYRQTLGQGPEFLTYFQNEAQLEKSRLLSDRFSAERPKGSFSTLEIQRTEQGDSAMYLCASSSNRDREGDEQFFGPGTRLTVL.

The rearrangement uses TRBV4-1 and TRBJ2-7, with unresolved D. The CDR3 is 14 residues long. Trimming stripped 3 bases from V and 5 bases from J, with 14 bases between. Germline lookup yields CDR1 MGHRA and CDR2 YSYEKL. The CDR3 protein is CASSHFSSMDEQYF. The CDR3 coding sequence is TGCGCCAGCAGCCACTTTAGCTCTATGGACGAGCAGTACTTC.

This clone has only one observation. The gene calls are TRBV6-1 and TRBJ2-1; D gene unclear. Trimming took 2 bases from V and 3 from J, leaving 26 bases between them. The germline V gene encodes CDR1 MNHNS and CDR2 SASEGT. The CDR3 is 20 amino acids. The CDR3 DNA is TGTGCCAGCAGTGAAAGATCCTTAAGGAAAACAACGGAATTCTACAATGAGCAGTTCTTC. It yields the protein CASSERSLRKTTEFYNEQFF.

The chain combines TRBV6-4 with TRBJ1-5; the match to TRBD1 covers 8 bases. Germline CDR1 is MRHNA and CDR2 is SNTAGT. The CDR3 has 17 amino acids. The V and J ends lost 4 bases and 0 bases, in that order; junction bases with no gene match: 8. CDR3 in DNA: TGTGCCAGCAGTGCGGCAGGGGGCTTAGGTAGCAATCAGCCCCAGCATTTT. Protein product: CASSAAGGLGSNQPQHF.

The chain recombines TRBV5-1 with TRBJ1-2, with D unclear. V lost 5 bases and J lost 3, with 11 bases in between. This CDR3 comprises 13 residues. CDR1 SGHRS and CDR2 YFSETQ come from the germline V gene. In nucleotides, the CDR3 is TGCGCCAGCAGGGTCCCCGGGGACTATGGCTACACCTTC. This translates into CASRVPGDYGYTF.

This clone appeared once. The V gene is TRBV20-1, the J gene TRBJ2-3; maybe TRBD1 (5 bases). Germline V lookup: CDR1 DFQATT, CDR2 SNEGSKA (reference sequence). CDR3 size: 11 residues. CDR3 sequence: CTGRAQDTQYF. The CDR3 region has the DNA TGCACCGGCAGGGCACAAGATACGCAGTATTTT.

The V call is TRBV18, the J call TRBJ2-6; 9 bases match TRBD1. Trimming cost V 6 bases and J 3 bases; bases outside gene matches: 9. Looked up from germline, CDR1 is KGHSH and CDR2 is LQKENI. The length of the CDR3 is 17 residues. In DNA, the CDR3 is TGTGCCAGCTCCCCCGGGACAGGGACGGGTGGGGCCAACGTCCTGACTTTC. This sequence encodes CASSPGTGTGGANVLTF. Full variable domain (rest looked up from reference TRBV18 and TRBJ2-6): NAGVMQNPRHLVRRRGQEARLRCSPMKGHSHVYWYRQLPEEGLKFMVYLQKENIIDESGMPKERFSAEFPKEGPSILRIQQVVRGDSAAYFCASSPGTGTGGANVLTFGAGSRLTVL.

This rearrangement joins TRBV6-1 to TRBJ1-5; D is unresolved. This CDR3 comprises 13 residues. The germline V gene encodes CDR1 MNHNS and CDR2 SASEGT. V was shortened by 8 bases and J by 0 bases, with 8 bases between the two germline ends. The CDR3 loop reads CASREYSNQPQHF. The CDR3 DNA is TGTGCCAGCCGGGAATATAGCAATCAGCCCCAGCATTTT.

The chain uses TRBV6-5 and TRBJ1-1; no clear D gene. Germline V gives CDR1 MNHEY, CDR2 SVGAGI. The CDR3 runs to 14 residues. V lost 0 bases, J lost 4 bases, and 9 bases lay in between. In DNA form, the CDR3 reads TGTGCCAGCAGTTACTCGTTGCAGGTCACTGAAGCTTTCTTT. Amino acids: CASSYSLQVTEAFF.

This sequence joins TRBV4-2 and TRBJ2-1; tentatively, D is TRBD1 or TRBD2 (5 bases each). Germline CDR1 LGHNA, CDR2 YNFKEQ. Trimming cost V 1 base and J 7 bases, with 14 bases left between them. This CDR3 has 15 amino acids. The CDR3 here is CASSQALGEWNEQFF. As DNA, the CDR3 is TGTGCCAGCAGCCAAGCCCTAGGGGAGTGGAATGAGCAGTTCTTC.

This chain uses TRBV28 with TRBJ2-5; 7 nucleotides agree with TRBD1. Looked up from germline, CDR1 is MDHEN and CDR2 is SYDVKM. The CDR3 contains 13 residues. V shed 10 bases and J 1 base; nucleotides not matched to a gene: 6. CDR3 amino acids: CATYRDSQETQYF. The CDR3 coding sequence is TGTGCCACCTACCGGGACAGCCAAGAGACCCAGTACTTC.

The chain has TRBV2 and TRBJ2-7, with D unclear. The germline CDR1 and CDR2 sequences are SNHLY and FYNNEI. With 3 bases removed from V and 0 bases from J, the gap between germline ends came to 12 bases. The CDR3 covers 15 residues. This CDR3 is CASSEWQYNSYEQYF. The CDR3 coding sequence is TGTGCCAGCAGTGAGTGGCAGTATAACTCCTACGAGCAGTACTTC.

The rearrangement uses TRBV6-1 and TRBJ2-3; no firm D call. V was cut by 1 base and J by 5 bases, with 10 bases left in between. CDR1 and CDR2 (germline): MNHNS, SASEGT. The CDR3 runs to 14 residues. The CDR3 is CASSEGGRGDTQYF. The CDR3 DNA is TGTGCCAGCAGTGAAGGTGGACGTGGAGATACGCAGTATTTT.

The chain's CDR3 is CAISEPPGRVAEAFF. CDR3 nucleotides: TGTGCCATCAGTGAGCCGCCCGGAAGGGTGGCTGAAGCTTTCTTT. The gene calls are TRBV10-3 and TRBJ1-1; D uncertain. This CDR3 has 15 residues. Trimming took 2 bases from V and 6 from J, leaving 16 bases between them. Per germline, CDR1 ENHRY and CDR2 SYGVKD.

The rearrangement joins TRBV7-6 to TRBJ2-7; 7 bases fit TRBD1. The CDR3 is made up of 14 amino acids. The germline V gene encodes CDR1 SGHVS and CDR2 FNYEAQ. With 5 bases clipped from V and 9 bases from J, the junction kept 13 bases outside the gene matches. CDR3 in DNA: TGTGCCAGCAGCCCAACTTCGGGACAGTCGAGGCAGTACTTC. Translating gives CASSPTSGQSRQYF. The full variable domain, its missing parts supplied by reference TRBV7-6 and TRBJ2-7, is GAGVSQSPRYKVTKRGQDVALRCDPISGHVSLYWYRQALGQGPEFLTYFNYEAQQDKSGLPNDRFSAERPEGSISTLTIQRTEQRDSAMYRCASSPTSGQSRQYFGPGTRLTVT.

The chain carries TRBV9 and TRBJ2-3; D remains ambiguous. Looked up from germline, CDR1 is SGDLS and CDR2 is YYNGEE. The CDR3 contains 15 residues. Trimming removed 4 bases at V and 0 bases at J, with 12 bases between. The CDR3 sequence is CASSPIFGSTDTQYF. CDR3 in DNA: TGTGCCAGCAGCCCCATCTTTGGAAGCACAGATACGCAGTATTTT. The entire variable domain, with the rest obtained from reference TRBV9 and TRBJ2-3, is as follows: DSGVTQTPKHLITATGQRVTLRCSPRSGDLSVYWYQQSLDQGLQFLIQYYNGEERAKGNILERFSAQQFPDLHSELNLSSLELGDSALYFCASSPIFGSTDTQYFGPGTRLTVL.

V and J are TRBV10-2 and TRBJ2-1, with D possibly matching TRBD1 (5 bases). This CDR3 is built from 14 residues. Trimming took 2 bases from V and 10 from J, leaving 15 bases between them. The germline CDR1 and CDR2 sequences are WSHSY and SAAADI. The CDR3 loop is CASSEPPWGPEQFF. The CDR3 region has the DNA TGCGCCAGCAGTGAGCCCCCGTGGGGCCCCGAGCAGTTCTTC.